This TCR beta chain was captured by sequencing in a study of cytomegalovirus exposure and HLA in healthy donors. Notes on the study in general: Whilst most TCR sequences proved rare, a subset of public TCRs occurred across many donors.

V dropped 7 bases and J dropped 0 bases, with 12 bases sitting between them. CDR3 length: 14 amino acids. Germline CDR1 MNHNS, CDR2 SASEGT. Only in-frame clones appear in the TCRdb table, and some are missing; sequencing was by immunoSEQ multiplex PCR. The sample consists of under 100,000 clones, 95% of them appearing once. Of note for this clone: Its antigen remains unidentified.

The rearrangement uses TRBV6-1 and TRBJ2-5; the D is unclear. Sequenced sample: PBMCs. The source is a woman under 30 in good health and CMV-seronegative. The DNA for the CDR3 is TGTGCCAGCACGGAGCGCCGGTACCAAGAGACCCAGTACTTC. Protein sequence: CASTERRYQETQYF.